The next 28 T cell receptor beta chains were all read from a single sample in a study of graft-versus-host responses after intestinal transplantation. These receptors have no identified antigens. Measured with immunoSEQ multiplex PCR; TCRdb has only the in-frame clones, and not every one. The sample has 70,000 or so clones, nearly 85% seen once; the top ten hold less than 0.45%. The sequenced sample was unstimulated CD4+ T cells sorted from spleen or lymph node cells, obtained before transplant. The receptors originated from a human donor who was the organ donor for an intestinal transplant.

The V call is TRBV11-2, the J call TRBJ2-7; 9 bases match TRBD1. The CDR3 totals 14 residues. The germline CDR1 and CDR2 sequences are SGHAT and FQNNGV. V gave up 5 bases and J gave up 6 bases; unmatched junction bases: 8. This chain's CDR3 is CASSQPGQGREQYV. For the CDR3, the DNA is TGTGCCAGCAGCCAACCGGGACAGGGTCGCGAGCAGTACGTC.

The V gene is TRBV7-8, the J gene TRBJ2-3; a weak D match, TRBD1 (6 bases). The CDR3 is made up of 15 amino acids. Trimming shortened V by 2 bases and J by 3 bases, and 12 bases separated the two germline ends. Germline lookup yields CDR1 SGHVS and CDR2 FQNEAQ. CDR3 sequence reads: CASSLSGRGTDTQYF. The CDR3 DNA reads as TGTGCCAGCAGCTTATCAGGCAGGGGAACAGATACGCAGTATTTT.

This clone was detected many times. V gene TRBV7-6 combines with J gene TRBJ2-2; TRBD1 matches 7 bases. J gave up 6 bases and V 2 bases, and 3 bases lay outside the gene matches. From germline, CDR1 is SGHVS and CDR2 FNYEAQ. The CDR3 totals 14 residues. The chain's CDR3 is CASSLRQGAGELFF. DNA of the CDR3: TGTGCCAGCAGCTTAAGGCAGGGGGCCGGGGAGCTGTTTTTT.

V usage is TRBV7-8 and J usage is TRBJ2-1; D gene unclear. The germline CDR1 and CDR2 sequences are SGHVS and FQNEAQ. The CDR3 spans 11 residues. Trimming stripped 2 bases from V and 9 bases from J, with 5 bases between. The CDR3 bases are TGTGCCAGCAGCTTATTGAGTGAGCAGTTCTTC. Its translation is CASSLLSEQFF.

This chain uses TRBV1 with TRBJ1-4. TRBV1 represents a pseudogene. This CDR3 contains 15 residues. This CDR3 reads CTSSPPFSTNEKLFF. The CDR3 nucleotides are TGCACCAGCAGCCCCCCCTTCTCAACTAATGAAAAACTGTTTTTT.

V gene TRBV6-6 combines with J gene TRBJ1-5; TRBD1 might be the D (5 bases). Trimming cost V 5 bases and J 6 bases, with 14 bases left between them. Germline CDR1 is MNHNY and CDR2 is SVGAGI (reference sequence). The CDR3 extends over 14 amino acids. CDR3 bases: TGTGCCAGCAGTCGGACAAGAAACCTTCAGCCCCAGCATTTT. This gives the protein CASSRTRNLQPQHF.

The rearrangement joins TRBV6-5 to TRBJ1-5, with D perhaps TRBD1 (6 bases). V lost 2 bases to trimming and J lost 7 bases, with 9 bases between them. This CDR3 comprises 13 residues. Germline V CDR1 and CDR2: MNHEY, SVGAGI. The CDR3 reads CASSYGQYQPQHF. The CDR3 nucleotides read TGTGCCAGCAGTTACGGACAGTACCAGCCCCAGCATTTT.

The chain couples TRBV6-1 to TRBJ1-1; D is undetermined. Between the trimmed V and J ends, which lost 2 bases and 2 bases, there was a span of 12 bases. The CDR3 is made up of 15 amino acids. The V gene's germline CDR1 is MNHNS and CDR2 SASEGT. CDR3 bases: TGTGCCAGCAGTGAACAGCCGGGTCGAAACACTGAAGCTTTCTTT. Translation: CASSEQPGRNTEAFF.

The chain joins TRBV4-2 to TRBJ2-2; D gene uncertain. The CDR3 spans 15 residues. Between the trimmed V and J ends, which lost 3 bases and 0 bases, there was a span of 8 bases. The germline CDR1 and CDR2 sequences are LGHNA and YNFKEQ. In DNA form, the CDR3 reads TGTGCCAGCAGCCAGACTGATTCGAACACCGGGGAGCTGTTTTTT. Translated, it gives CASSQTDSNTGELFF.

The chain is built from TRBV5-6 and TRBJ1-2; 7 bases align to TRBD1. The CDR3 runs 17 residues. The germline V gene encodes CDR1 SGHDT and CDR2 YYEEEE. With 1 base clipped from V and 1 base from J, the junction kept 10 bases outside the gene matches. CDR3 sequence: CASSLSPRDSRNYGYTF. CDR3 coding DNA: TGTGCCAGCAGCTTGTCCCCTCGGGACAGCCGTAACTATGGCTACACCTTC.

J is TRBJ1-6 and V is TRBV7-6; D call uncertain. Germline CDR1 reads SGHVS; CDR2 reads FNYEAQ. The CDR3 runs to 13 residues. Trimming left V 6 bases short and J 7 bases short, with 10 bases between. The CDR3 reads CASSPGPNSPLHF. The CDR3 DNA reads as TGTGCCAGCAGTCCGGGTCCAAATTCACCCCTCCACTTT.

This clone was seen a handful of times. The chain joins TRBV18 to TRBJ1-1; 8 bases match TRBD1. The germline CDR1 and CDR2 sequences are KGHSH and LQKENI. Trimming removed 4 bases from V and 1 base from J; junction bases left unmatched: 2. The CDR3 length is 14 residues. Here the CDR3 reads CASSRQGTNTEAFF. In nucleotides, the CDR3 is TGTGCCAGCTCACGACAGGGGACGAACACTGAAGCTTTCTTT.

A few counts support this clone. This chain uses TRBV6-4 with TRBJ1-2; 7 nucleotides agree with TRBD1. Germline assignment: CDR1 MRHNA and CDR2 SNTAGT. The J segment lost 8 bases and the V segment lost 2 bases, leaving 8 bases of the junction unmatched. This CDR3 contains 14 residues. This chain's CDR3 is CASSDTDRVAGYTF. CDR3 bases: TGTGCCAGCAGTGACACAGACAGGGTAGCGGGCTACACCTTC.

The gene calls are TRBV6-6 and TRBJ2-1, with 10 bases that match TRBD2. Germline V gene data show CDR1 as MNHNY and CDR2 as SVGAGI (reference sequence). Unmatched junction bases numbered 13, after V lost 7 bases and J lost 7 bases. This CDR3 region has 16 residues. The CDR3 loop reads CASTDLKVSGGNEQFF. CDR3 DNA: TGTGCCAGCACCGACCTCAAAGTTAGCGGGGGGAATGAGCAGTTCTTC.

The V gene is TRBV18, the J gene TRBJ2-1; 8 bases match TRBD1. Germline V lookup: CDR1 KGHSH, CDR2 LQKENI. The V gene end was trimmed by 2 bases and the J gene end by 1 base; junction bases not matched to a gene: 4. The CDR3 contains 16 residues. CDR3: CASSPLQGASYNEQFF. The CDR3 region has the DNA TGTGCCAGCTCACCATTGCAGGGGGCATCCTACAATGAGCAGTTCTTC.

This sequence joins TRBV5-5 and TRBJ1-2; TRBD1 matches 10 bases. V was pared by 3 bases and J by 8 bases, with 7 bases of the junction left unmatched. CDR3 length: 14 amino acids. Germline assignment: CDR1 SGHKS and CDR2 YYEKEE (reference sequence). In DNA, the CDR3 is TGTGCCAGCAGCTATGGACAGGGGGTGATCGGCTACACCTTC. Amino acids: CASSYGQGVIGYTF.

V gene TRBV10-3 combines with J gene TRBJ2-5; TRBD2 aligns across 15 bases. The length of the CDR3 is 16 residues. The junction had 4 bases not matched to a gene; V was cut back by 4 bases and J by 4 bases. The germline V gene encodes CDR1 ENHRY and CDR2 SYGVKD. DNA for the CDR3: TGTGCCATCAGTGGGGCGGGACTAGCGGGGGGAGAGACCCAGTACTTC. Protein sequence: CAISGAGLAGGETQYF.

The V call is TRBV7-2, the J call TRBJ2-3; no reliable D call. The CDR3 is 19 amino acids. Germline CDR1 SGHTA, CDR2 FQGNSA. Trimming pared 2 bases from V and 0 bases from J, leaving 21 bases between. The CDR3 DNA is TGTGCCAGCAGCTTACCCATGGTGTTGCGGAGCCTAAGCACAGATACGCAGTATTTT. Its translation: CASSLPMVLRSLSTDTQYF.

The chain is built from TRBV19 and TRBJ2-5, with 8 bases fitting TRBD1. CDR1 LNHDA and CDR2 SQIVND come from the germline V gene (reference sequence). The CDR3 totals 17 residues. The junction had 6 bases not matched to a gene; V was cut back by 0 bases and J by 0 bases. CDR3 sequence reads: CASSIESTGGNQETQYF. The CDR3 DNA reads TGTGCCAGTAGTATAGAGAGCACAGGGGGAAACCAAGAGACCCAGTACTTC.

The chain couples TRBV27 to TRBJ2-2; D may be TRBD2 (5 bases). The CDR3 is 14 amino acids. The V gene lost 10 bases and the J gene lost 6 bases, with 18 bases spanning the gap. CDR1 is MNHEY, CDR2 SMNVEV, per germline (reference sequence). The CDR3 DNA sequence: TGTGCCACCGGGATAGGGTCCCTCCCCGGGGAGCTGTTTTTT. It codes for CATGIGSLPGELFF.

The gene calls are TRBV7-3 and TRBJ1-1; a possible D gene is TRBD1 (6 bases). The CDR3 is made up of 13 amino acids. The germline gives CDR1 SGHTA, CDR2 FQGTGA. V shed 5 bases and J shed 1 base, with 8 bases lying between them. This chain's CDR3 is CASSLTGNTEAFF. The CDR3 nucleotides are TGTGCCAGCAGCCTGACAGGGAACACTGAAGCTTTCTTT.

The CDR3 protein is CASSRDSFEAFF. CDR3 DNA sequence: TGTGCCAGTAGTAGGGACAGCTTTGAAGCTTTCTTT. J is TRBJ1-1 and V is TRBV19; TRBD1 agrees at 7 bases. Looked up from germline, CDR1 is LNHDA and CDR2 is SQIVND (reference sequence). The CDR3 extends over 12 amino acids. Losses at the gene ends were 4 bases for V and 7 bases for J; bases not matched to a gene: 3.

The rearrangement joins TRBV27 to TRBJ1-3; TRBD1 is a possible D gene (6 bases). Per the germline V gene, CDR1 is MNHEY and CDR2 is SMNVEV (reference sequence). The CDR3 consists of 17 residues. Trimming took 0 bases from V and 2 from J, leaving 14 bases between them. The CDR3 DNA reads as TGTGCCAGCAGTTTATCACAGGGAAATCCTCCTGGAAACACCATATATTTT. Translated, it gives CASSLSQGNPPGNTIYF.

The chain carries TRBV6-5 and TRBJ2-5; TRBD1 aligns across 8 bases. Germline V lookup: CDR1 MNHEY, CDR2 SVGAGI. This CDR3 comprises 14 residues. The ends lost 2 bases at V and 5 bases at J; junction bases unmatched: 4. CDR3: CASSYADREETQYF. For the CDR3, the DNA is TGTGCCAGCAGTTACGCGGACAGGGAGGAGACCCAGTACTTC.

The chain links TRBV5-1 to TRBJ1-4; 8 nucleotides agree with TRBD1. The CDR3 length is 15 residues. Germline V gene lookup returns CDR1 SGHRS and CDR2 YFSETQ. The V and J ends lost 4 bases and 3 bases, in that order; junction bases with no gene match: 5. Written as DNA, the CDR3 is TGCGCCAGCAGCACCCCAGGGGGCCCTAATGAAAAACTGTTTTTT. Translation gives CASSTPGGPNEKLFF.

This chain connects TRBV5-8 to TRBJ2-2; TRBD1 aligns across 8 bases. Germline V gene sequence: CDR1 SGHTS, CDR2 YDEGEE. This CDR3 has 17 residues. V was pared by 4 bases and J by 4 bases, with 12 bases of the junction left unmatched. CDR3 nucleotide sequence: TGTGCCAGCAGCACCCCCCTGGACAGGGTCTTCACCGGGGAGCTGTTTTTT. Its translation: CASSTPLDRVFTGELFF.

The chain links TRBV7-6 to TRBJ2-1, with TRBD2 identical over 7 bases. Germline CDR1 reads SGHVS; CDR2 reads FNYEAQ. V gave up 1 base and J gave up 7 bases; unmatched junction bases: 7. This CDR3 contains 15 residues. The chain's CDR3 is CASSLVSGARNEQFF. CDR3 nucleotide sequence: TGTGCCAGCAGCTTAGTCAGCGGGGCTAGGAATGAGCAGTTCTTC.

The J gene is TRBJ1-1, the V gene TRBV9; a weak D match, TRBD1 (5 bases). The CDR3 runs to 15 residues. The germline CDR1 and CDR2 sequences are SGDLS and YYNGEE. V gave up 4 bases and J gave up 5 bases, with 18 bases separating them. The DNA for the CDR3 is TGTGCCAGCAGCTTGACGGAGGGGCTGAGGACTGAAGCTTTCTTT. Its protein is CASSLTEGLRTEAFF.